This T cell receptor beta chain was obtained from a study of patients and donors after allogeneic stem cell transplantation (dated by TCRdb to 2018 to 2020). This clonotype was seen only a few times. Its antigen is unknown. No qualities accompany the bases; no much larger clone lies one base away. Trimming at the junction amounts to 7 bases on V and 3 bases on J, and the germline ends lie 12 bases apart. In the germline V gene, CDR1 corresponds to MNHNS and CDR2 to SASEGT. Its CDR3 holds 13 amino acids, cysteine through phenylalanine. The read is trimmed to its CDR3 DNA, 39 bases read in frame from base 1. Receptor amplification or capture employed RT-PCR. TCRdb names NextSeq 550 as the instrument used. TCRdb trimmed public reads at Q25 via fastp, called clones via MiXCR and kept in-frame beta chains. Identical CDR3 protein sequences are pooled into one entry, listed with their most common genes and DNA. Present in this sample are roughly 880,000 distinct CDR3 sequences, 15% to 20% of which were seen just once. The ten largest account for roughly 6% of the sample.

Sequenced sample: blood, either unsorted or a sorted T cell fraction (not recorded which). This sequence uses TRBV6-1 and TRBJ1-1; 5 matching bases give a weak D call of TRBD1. This TCR derives from a human donor who was either an allogeneic HSCT recipient or a stem cell or donor lymphocyte infusion donor (not recorded which). It is not recorded whose cells these are; they may come from a transplant donor. The CDR3 loop reads CASIPDKYTEAFF. In nucleotide form, the sequence is TGTGCCAGCATCCCGGACAAGTACACTGAAGCTTTCTTT.